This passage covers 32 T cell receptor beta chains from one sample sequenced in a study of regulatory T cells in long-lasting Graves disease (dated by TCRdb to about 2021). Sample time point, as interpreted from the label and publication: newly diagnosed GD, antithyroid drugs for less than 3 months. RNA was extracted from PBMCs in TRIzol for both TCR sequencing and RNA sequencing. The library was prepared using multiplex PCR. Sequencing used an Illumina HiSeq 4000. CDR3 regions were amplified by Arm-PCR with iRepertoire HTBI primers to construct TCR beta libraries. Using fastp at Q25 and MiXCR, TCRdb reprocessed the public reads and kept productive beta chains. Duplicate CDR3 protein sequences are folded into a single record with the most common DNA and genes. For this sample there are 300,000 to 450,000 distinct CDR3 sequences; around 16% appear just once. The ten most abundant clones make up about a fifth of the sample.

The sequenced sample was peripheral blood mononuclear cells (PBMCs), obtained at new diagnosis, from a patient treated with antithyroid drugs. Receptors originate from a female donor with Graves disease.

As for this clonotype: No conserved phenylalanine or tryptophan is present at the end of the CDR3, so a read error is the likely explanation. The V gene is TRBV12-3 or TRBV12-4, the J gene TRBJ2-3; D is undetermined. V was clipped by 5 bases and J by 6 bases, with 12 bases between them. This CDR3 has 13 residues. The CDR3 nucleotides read TGTGCCAGCAGTCCCCCAGGTCGGGATACGCAGTATTCT. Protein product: CASSPPGRDTQYS.

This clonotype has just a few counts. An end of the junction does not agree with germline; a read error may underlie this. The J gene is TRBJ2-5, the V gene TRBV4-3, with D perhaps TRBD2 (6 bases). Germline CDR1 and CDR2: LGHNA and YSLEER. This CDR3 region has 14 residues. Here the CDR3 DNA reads TGCGCCAGCAGCCAGAGGGGTCAAGGGGACTTACCCGACTTC. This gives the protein CASSQRGQGDLPDF.

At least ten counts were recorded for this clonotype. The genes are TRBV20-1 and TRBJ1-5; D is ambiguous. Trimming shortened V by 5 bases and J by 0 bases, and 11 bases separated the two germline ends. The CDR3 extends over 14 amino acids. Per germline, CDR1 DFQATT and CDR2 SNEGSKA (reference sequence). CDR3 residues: CSACEVVSNQPQHF. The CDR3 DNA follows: TGCAGTGCTTGTGAGGTGGTTAGCAATCAGCCCCAGCATTTT.

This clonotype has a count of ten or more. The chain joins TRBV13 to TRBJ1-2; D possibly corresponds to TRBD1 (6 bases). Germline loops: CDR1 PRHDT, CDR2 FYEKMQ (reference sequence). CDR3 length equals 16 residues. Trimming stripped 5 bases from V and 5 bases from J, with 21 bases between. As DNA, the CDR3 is TGTGCCAGCAGCCATCGCCGGGGGGGCGCGGGGTATGGCTACACCTTC. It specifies CASSHRRGGAGYGYTF.

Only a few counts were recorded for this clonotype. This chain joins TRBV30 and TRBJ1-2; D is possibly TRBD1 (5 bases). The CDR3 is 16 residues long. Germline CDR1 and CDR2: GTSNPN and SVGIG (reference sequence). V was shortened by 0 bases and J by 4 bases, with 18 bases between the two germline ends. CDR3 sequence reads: CAWSVRWRGYGYGYTF. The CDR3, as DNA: TGTGCCTGGAGTGTACGTTGGCGGGGCTACGGCTATGGCTACACCTTC. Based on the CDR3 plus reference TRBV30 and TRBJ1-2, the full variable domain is SQTIHQWPATLVQPVGSPLSLECTVEGTSNPNLYWYRQAAGRGLQLLFYSVGIGQISSEVPQNLSASRPQDRQFILSSKKLLLSDSGFYLCAWSVRWRGYGYGYTFGSGTRLTVV.

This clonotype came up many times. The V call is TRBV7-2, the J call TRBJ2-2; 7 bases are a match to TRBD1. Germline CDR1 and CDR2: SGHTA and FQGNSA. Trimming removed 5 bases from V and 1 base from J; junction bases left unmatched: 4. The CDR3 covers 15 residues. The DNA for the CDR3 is TGTGCCAGCAGCCCTGGACAGGTGAACACCGGGGAGCTGTTTTTT. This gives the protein CASSPGQVNTGELFF.

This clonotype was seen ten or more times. CDR3 coding DNA: TGTGCCAGCAGTGAATCGGGGGGGGGCTACAATGAGCAGTTCTTC. Its translation: CASSESGGGYNEQFF. The chain uses TRBV2 and TRBJ2-1, with 8 nucleotides matching TRBD2. V was clipped by 2 bases and J by 3 bases; unmatched bases: 3. The CDR3 totals 15 residues. CDR1 and CDR2 from the germline V gene are SNHLY and FYNNEI.

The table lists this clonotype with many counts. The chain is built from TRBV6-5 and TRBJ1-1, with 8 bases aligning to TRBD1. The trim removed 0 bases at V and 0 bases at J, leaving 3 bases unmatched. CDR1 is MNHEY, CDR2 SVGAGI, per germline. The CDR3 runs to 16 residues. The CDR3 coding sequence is TGTGCCAGCAGTTACTCGGGACAGGCCATGAACACTGAAGCTTTCTTT. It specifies CASSYSGQAMNTEAFF.

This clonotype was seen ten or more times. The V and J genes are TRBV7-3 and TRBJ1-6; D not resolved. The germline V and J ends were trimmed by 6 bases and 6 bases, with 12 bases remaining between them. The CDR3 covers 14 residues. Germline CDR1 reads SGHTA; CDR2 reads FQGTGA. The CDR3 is CASSLQTVNSPLHF. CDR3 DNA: TGTGCCAGCAGTCTACAGACTGTTAATTCACCCCTCCACTTT. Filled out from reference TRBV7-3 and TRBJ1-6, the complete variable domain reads GAGVSQTPSNKVTEKGKYVELRCDPISGHTALYWYRQSLGQGPEFLIYFQGTGAADDSGLPNDRFFAVRPEGSVSTLKIQRTERGDSAVYLCASSLQTVNSPLHFGNGTRLTVT.

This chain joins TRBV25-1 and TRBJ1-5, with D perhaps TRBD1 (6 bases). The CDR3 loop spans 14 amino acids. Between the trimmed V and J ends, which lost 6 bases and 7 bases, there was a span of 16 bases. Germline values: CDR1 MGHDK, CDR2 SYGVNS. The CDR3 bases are TGTGCCAGCAGCCCCTCCGGGACATACCAGCCCCAGCATTTT. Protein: CASSPSGTYQPQHF.

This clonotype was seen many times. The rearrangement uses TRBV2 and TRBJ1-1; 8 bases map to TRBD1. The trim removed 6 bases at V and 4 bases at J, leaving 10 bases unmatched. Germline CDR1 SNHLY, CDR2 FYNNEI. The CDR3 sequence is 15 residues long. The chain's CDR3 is CASRTDRGAGTEAFF. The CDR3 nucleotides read TGTGCCAGCAGAACCGACAGGGGAGCTGGCACTGAAGCTTTCTTT.

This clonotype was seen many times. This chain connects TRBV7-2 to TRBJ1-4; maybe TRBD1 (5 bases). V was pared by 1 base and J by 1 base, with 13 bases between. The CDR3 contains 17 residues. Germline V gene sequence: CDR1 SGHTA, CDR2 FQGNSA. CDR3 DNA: TGTGCCAGCAGCTTAGTGAGAGGGGAAGGAACTAATGAAAAACTGTTTTTT. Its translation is CASSLVRGEGTNEKLFF.

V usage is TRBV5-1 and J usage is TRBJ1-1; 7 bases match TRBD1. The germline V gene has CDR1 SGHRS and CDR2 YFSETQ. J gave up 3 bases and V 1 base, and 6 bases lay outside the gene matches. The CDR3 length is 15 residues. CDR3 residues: CASSLFGRGDTEAFF. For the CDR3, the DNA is TGCGCCAGCAGCTTGTTTGGCAGGGGGGACACTGAAGCTTTCTTT.

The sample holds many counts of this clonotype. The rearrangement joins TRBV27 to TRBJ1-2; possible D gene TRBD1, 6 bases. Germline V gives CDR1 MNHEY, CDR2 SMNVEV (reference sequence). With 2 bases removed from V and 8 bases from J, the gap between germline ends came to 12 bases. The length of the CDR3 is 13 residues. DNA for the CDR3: TGTGCCAGCAGTTTAAGCCCGGGGGGCGGCTACACCTTC. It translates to CASSLSPGGGYTF.

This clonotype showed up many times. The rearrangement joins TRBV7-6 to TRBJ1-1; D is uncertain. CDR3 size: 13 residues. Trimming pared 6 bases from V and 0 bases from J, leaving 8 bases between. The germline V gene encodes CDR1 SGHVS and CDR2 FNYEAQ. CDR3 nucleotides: TGTGCCAGCAGGCCCAGTCTGAACACTGAAGCTTTCTTT. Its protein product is CASRPSLNTEAFF.

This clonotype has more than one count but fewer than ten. This chain's CDR3 is CASLAGGDYNEQFF. For the CDR3, the DNA is TGTGCCAGTCTCGCAGGGGGGGACTACAATGAGCAGTTCTTC. The rearrangement links TRBV6-2 or TRBV6-3 to TRBJ2-1, with D perhaps matching TRBD1 or TRBD2 (7 bases each). V was shortened by 9 bases and J by 3 bases, with 15 bases between the two germline ends. This CDR3 has 14 amino acids. CDR1 MNHEY and CDR2 SVGEGT come from the germline V gene.

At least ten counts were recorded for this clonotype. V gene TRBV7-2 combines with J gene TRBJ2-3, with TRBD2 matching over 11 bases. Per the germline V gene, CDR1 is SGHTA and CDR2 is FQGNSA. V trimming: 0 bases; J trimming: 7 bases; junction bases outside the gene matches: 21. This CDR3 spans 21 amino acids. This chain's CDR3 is CASSLAGLASGRITARHTQYF. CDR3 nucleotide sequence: TGTGCCAGCAGCTTAGCGGGGTTGGCTAGCGGGAGGATTACCGCCCGCCATACGCAGTATTTT.

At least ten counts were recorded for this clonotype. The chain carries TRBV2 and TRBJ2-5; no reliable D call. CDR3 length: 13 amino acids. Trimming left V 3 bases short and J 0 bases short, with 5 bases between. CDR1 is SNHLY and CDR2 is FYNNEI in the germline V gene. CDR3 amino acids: CASSDGYQETQYF. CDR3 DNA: TGTGCCAGCAGTGACGGGTACCAAGAGACCCAGTACTTC.

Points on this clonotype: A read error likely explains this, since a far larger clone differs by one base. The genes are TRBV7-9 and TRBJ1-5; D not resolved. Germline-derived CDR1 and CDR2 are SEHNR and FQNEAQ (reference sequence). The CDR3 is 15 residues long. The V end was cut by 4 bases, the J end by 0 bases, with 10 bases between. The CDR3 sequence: CASSSRTDSNQPQHF. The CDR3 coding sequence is TGTGCCAGCAGCTCCCGGACGGATAGCAATCAGCCCCAGCATTTT.

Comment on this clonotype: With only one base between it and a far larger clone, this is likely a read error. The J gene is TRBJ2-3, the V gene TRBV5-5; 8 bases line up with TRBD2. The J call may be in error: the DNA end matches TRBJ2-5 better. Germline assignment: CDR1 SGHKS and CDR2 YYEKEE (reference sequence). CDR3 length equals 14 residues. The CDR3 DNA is TGTGCCAGCAGCCCGGCGGGAGGAGTCGAGACCCAGTACTTC. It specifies CASSPAGGVETQYF.

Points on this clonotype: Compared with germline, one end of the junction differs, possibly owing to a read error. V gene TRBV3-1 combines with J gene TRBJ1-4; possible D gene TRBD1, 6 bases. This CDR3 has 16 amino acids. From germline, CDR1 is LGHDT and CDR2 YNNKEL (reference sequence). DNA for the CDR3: TGTGCCAGCAGCCGAGATAGGGGGGGCGCGAGTGAAAAACTGTTTTTC. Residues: CASSRDRGGASEKLFF.

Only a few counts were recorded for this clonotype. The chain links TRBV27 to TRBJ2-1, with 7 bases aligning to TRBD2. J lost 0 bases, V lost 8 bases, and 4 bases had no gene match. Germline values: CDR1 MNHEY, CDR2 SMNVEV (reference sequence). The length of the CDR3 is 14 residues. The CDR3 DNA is TGTGCCAGCGGGCTAGCGGACTCCTACAATGAGCAGTTCTTC. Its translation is CASGLADSYNEQFF.

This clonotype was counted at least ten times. The CDR3 DNA is TGTGCCAGCAGCTTACTATCAGGGAGCACAGATACGCAGTATTTT. Amino acid sequence: CASSLLSGSTDTQYF. The chain links TRBV7-2 to TRBJ2-3; D is perhaps TRBD1 (5 bases). Germline V gene lookup returns CDR1 SGHTA and CDR2 FQGNSA. V lost 2 bases to trimming and J lost 0 bases, with 9 bases between them. CDR3 length: 15 residues. The full variable domain, with the rest looked up from reference TRBV7-2 and TRBJ2-3, is GAGVSQSPSNKVTEKGKDVELRCDPISGHTALYWYRQSLGQGLEFLIYFQGNSAPDKSGLPSDRFSAERTGGSVSTLTIQRTQQEDSAVYLCASSLLSGSTDTQYFGPGTRLTVL.

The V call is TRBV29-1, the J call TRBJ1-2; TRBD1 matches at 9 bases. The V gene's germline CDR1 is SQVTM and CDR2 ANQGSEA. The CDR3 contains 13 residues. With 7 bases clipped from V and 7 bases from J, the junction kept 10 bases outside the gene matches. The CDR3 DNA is TGCAGCGGACAGGGGGACCCTCTAAGTGGCTACACCTTC. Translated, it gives CSGQGDPLSGYTF.

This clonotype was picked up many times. CDR3 protein: CASSQDSRGHSPYNEQFF. The CDR3 coding sequence is TGCGCCAGCAGCCAAGATTCGCGGGGGCATTCCCCCTACAATGAGCAGTTCTTC. V gene TRBV4-3 combines with J gene TRBJ2-1; TRBD2 is a possible D gene (7 bases). The CDR3 totals 18 residues. V dropped 0 bases and J dropped 2 bases, with 17 bases sitting between them. The germline CDR1 and CDR2 sequences are LGHNA and YSLEER.

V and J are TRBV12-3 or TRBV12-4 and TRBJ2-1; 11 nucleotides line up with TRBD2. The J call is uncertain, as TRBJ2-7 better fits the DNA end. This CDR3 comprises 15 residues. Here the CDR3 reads CASSPIAGGYNEQYF. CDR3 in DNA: TGTGCCAGCAGTCCTATAGCGGGAGGGTACAATGAGCAGTACTTC.

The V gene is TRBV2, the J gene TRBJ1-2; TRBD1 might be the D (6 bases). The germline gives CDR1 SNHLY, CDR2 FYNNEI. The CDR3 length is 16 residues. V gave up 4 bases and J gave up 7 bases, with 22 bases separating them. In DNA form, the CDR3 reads TGTGCCAGCAGTGTGCGGGGGGCAGGGGACACTATTGGCTACACCTTC. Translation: CASSVRGAGDTIGYTF.

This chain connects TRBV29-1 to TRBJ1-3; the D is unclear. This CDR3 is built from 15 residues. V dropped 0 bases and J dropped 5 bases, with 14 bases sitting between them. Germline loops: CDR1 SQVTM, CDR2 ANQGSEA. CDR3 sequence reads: CSVEDPSQPRNTIYF. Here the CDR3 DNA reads TGCAGCGTTGAAGACCCCAGTCAACCTAGAAACACCATATATTTT. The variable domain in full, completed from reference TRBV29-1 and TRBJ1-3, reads SAVISQKPSRDICQRGTSLTIQCQVDSQVTMMFWYRQQPGQSLTLIATANQGSEATYESGFVIDKFPISRPNLTFSTLTVSNMSPEDSSIYLCSVEDPSQPRNTIYFGEGSWLTVV.

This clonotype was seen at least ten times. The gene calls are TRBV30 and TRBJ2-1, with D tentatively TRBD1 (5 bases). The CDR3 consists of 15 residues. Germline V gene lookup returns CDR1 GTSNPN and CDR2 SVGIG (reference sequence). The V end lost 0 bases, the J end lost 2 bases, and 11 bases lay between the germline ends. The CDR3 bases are TGTGCCTGGAGTGTGGGGCGGATTCCCTACAATGAGCAGTTCTTC. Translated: CAWSVGRIPYNEQFF.

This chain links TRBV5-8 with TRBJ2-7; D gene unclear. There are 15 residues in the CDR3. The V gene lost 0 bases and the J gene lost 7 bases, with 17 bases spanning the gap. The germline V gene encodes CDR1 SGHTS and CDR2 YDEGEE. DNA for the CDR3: TGTGCCAGCAGCTTGGTGGCTCAGGTCCAGAGTGAGCAGTACTTC. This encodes CASSLVAQVQSEQYF.

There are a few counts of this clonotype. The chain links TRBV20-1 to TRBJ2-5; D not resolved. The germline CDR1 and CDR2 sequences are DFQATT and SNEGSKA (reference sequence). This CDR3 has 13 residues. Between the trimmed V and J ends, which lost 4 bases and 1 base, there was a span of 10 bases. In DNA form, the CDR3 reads TGCAGTGCTAACTTGGGTGGCCAAGAGACCCAGTACTTC. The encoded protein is CSANLGGQETQYF.

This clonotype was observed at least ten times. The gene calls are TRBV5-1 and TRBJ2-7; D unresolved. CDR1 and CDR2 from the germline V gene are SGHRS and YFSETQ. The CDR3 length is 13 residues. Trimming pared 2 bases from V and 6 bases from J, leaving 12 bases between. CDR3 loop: CASSFRGGAEQYF. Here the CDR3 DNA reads TGCGCCAGCAGCTTCCGAGGCGGAGCCGAGCAGTACTTC.